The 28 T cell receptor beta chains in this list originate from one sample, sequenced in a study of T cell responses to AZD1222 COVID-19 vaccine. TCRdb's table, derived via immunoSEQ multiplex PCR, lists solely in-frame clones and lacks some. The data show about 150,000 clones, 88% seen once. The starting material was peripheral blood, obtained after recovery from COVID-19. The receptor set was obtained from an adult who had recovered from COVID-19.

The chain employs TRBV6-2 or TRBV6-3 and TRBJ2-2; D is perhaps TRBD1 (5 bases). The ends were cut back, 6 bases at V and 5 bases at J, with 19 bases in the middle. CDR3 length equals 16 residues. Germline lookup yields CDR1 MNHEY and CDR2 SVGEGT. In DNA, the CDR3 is TGTGCCAGCAGCCCTTGGACACCTGGACAAACCGGGGAGCTGTTTTTT. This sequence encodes CASSPWTPGQTGELFF.

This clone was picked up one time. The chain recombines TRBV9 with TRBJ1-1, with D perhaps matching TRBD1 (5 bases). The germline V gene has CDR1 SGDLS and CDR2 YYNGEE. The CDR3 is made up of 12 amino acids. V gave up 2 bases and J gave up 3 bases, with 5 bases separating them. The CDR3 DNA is TGTGCCAGCAGCGTCAGGGACACTGAAGCTTTCTTT. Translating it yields CASSVRDTEAFF.

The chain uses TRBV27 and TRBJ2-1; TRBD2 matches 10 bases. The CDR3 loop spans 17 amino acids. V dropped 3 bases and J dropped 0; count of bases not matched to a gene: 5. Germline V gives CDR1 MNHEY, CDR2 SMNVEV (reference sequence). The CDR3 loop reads CASSFVSGGSSYNEQFF. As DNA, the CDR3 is TGTGCCAGCAGTTTCGTTAGCGGGGGGAGCTCCTACAATGAGCAGTTCTTC.

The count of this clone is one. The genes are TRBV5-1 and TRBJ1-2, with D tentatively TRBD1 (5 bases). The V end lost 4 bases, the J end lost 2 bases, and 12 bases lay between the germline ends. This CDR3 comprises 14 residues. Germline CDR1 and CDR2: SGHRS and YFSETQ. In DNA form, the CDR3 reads TGCGCCAGCAGCGTCGAGGGGAGGAACTATGGCTACACCTTC. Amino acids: CASSVEGRNYGYTF.

In DNA form, the CDR3 reads TGCGCCAGCAGCTTACGGGGCATCCAAGAGACCCAGTACTTC. Translated, it gives CASSLRGIQETQYF. J is TRBJ2-5 and V is TRBV5-1; either TRBD1 or TRBD2 may fit D (5 bases each). The germline CDR1 and CDR2 sequences are SGHRS and YFSETQ. V lost 2 bases and J lost 1, with 9 bases in between. The CDR3 covers 14 residues.

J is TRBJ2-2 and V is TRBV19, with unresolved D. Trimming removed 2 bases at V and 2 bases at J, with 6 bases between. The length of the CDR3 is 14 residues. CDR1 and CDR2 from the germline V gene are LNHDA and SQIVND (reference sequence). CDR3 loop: CASSIPDNTGELFF. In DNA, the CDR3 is TGTGCCAGTAGTATACCCGATAACACCGGGGAGCTGTTTTTT.

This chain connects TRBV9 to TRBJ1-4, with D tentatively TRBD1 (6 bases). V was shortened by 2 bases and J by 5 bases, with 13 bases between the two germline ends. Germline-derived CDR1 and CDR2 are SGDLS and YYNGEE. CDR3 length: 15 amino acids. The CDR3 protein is CASSVELQGNEKLFF. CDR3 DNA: TGTGCCAGCAGCGTCGAATTACAGGGAAATGAAAAACTGTTTTTT.

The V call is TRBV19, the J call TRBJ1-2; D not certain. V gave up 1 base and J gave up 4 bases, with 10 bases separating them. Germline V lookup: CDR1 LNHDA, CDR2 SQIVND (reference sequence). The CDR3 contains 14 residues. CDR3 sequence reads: CASSIAAVPYGYTF. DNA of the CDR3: TGTGCCAGTAGTATAGCGGCAGTCCCCTATGGCTACACCTTC.

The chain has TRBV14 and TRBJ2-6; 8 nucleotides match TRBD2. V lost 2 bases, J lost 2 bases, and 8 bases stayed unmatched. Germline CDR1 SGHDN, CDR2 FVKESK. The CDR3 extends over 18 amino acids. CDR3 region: CASSQLPLGGAGANVLTF. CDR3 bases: TGTGCCAGCAGCCAACTACCCCTCGGGGGGGCTGGGGCCAACGTCCTGACTTTC.

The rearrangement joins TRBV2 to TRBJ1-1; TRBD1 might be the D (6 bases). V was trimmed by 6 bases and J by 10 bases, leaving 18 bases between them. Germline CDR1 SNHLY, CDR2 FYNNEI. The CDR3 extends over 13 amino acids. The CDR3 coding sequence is TGTGCCAGCAGCCCCGGACAGAATCGGATAGCTTTCTTT. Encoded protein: CASSPGQNRIAFF.

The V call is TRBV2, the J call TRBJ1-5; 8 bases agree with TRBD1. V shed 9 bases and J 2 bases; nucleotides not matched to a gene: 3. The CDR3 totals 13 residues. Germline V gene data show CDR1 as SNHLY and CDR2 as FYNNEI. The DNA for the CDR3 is TGTGCCAGTGCAGGGGGCGGCAATCAGCCCCAGCATTTT. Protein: CASAGGGNQPQHF.

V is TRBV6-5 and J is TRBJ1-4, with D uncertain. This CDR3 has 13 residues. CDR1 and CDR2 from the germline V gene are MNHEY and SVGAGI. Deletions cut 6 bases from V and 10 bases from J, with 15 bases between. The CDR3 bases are TGTGCCAGCAGCGACAAACAGAGGGCAAAACTGTTTTTT. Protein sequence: CASSDKQRAKLFF.

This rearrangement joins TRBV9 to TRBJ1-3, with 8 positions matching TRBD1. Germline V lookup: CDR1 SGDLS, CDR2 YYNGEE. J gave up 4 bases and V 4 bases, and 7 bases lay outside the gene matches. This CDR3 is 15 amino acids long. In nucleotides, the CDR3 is TGTGCCAGCAGCTTTAACCAGGGGGCCGGAAACACCATATATTTT. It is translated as CASSFNQGAGNTIYF.

CDR3 in amino acids: CASSSLHRADTQYF. The CDR3, as DNA: TGTGCCAGCAGCTCCCTCCACAGGGCAGATACGCAGTATTTT. The chain recombines TRBV7-3 with TRBJ2-3; perhaps TRBD1 as D (6 bases). The V gene's germline CDR1 is SGHTA and CDR2 FQGTGA. The CDR3 loop spans 14 amino acids. V dropped 4 bases and J dropped 4 bases, with 12 bases sitting between them.

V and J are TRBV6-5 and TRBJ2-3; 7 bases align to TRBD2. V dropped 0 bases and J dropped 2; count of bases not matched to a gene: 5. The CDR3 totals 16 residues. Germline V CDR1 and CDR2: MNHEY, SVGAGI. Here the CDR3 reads CASSYSKAGDTDTQYF. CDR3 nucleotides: TGTGCCAGCAGTTACTCAAAGGCGGGAGACACAGATACGCAGTATTTT.

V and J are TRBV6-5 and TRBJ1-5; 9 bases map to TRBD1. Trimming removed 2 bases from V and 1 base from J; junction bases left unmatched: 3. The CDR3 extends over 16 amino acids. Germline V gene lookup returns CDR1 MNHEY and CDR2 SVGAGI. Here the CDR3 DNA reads TGTGCCAGCAGTTACCGGGGGACAGGGAGCAATCAGCCCCAGCATTTT. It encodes CASSYRGTGSNQPQHF.

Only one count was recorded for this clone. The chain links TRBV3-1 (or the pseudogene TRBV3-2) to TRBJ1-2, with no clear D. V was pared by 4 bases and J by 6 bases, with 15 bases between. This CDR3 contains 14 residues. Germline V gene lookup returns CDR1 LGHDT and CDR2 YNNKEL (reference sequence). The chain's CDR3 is CASSRSTRLDGYTF. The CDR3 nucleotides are TGTGCCAGCAGCCGCTCGACACGTCTGGATGGCTACACCTTC.

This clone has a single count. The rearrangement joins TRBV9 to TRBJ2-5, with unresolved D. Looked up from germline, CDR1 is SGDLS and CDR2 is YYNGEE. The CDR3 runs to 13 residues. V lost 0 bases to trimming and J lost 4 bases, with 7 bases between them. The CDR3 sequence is CASSVDLVETQYF. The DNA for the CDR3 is TGTGCCAGCAGCGTAGATCTGGTAGAGACCCAGTACTTC.

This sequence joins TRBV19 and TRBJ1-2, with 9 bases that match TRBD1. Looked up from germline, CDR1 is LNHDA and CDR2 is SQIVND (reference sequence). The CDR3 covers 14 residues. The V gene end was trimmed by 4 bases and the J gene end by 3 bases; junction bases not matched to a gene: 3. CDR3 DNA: TGTGCCAGTAGTAGGAGGGACAGGGACTATGGCTACACCTTC. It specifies CASSRRDRDYGYTF.

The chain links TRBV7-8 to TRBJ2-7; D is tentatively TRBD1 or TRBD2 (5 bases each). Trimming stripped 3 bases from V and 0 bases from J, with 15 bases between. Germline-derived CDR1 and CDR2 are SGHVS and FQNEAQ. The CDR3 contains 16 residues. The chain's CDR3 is CASSFRGLRDSYEQYF. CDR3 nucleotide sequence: TGTGCCAGCAGCTTCCGGGGCCTCAGGGACTCCTACGAGCAGTACTTC.

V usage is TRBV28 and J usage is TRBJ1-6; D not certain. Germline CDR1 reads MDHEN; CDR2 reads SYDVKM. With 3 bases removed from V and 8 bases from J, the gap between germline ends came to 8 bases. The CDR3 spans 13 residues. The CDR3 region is CASSFNWDSPLHF. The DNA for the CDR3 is TGTGCCAGCAGTTTTAACTGGGATTCACCCCTCCACTTT. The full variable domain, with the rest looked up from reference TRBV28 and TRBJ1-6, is DVKVTQSSRYLVKRTGEKVFLECVQDMDHENMFWYRQDPGLGLRLIYFSYDVKMKEKGDIPEGYSVSREKKERFSLILESASTNQTSMYLCASSFNWDSPLHFGNGTRLTVT.

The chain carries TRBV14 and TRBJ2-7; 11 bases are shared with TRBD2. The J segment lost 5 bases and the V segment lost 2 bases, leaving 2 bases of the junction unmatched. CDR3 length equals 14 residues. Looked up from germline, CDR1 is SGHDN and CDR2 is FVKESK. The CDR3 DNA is TGTGCCAGCAGCCAACGACTAGCGGGACACGAGCAGTACTTC. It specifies CASSQRLAGHEQYF.

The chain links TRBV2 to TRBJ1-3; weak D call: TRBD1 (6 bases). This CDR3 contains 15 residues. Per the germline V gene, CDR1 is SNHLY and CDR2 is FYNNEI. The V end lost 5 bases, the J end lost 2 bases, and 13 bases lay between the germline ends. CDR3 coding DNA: TGTGCCAGCAGTTACAGGGAAGGAACTGGAAACACCATATATTTT. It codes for CASSYREGTGNTIYF. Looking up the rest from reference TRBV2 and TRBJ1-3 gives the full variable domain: EPEVTQTPSHQVTQMGQEVILRCVPISNHLYFYWYRQILGQKVEFLVSFYNNEISEKSEIFDDQFSVERPDGSNFTLKIRSTKLEDSAMYFCASSYREGTGNTIYFGEGSWLTVV.

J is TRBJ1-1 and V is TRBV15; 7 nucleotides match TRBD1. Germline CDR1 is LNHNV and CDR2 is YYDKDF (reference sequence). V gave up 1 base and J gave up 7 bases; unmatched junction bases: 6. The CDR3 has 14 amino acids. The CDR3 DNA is TGTGCCACCAGCAGAGGACAGGGTGGATTTGAAGCTTTCTTT. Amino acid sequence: CATSRGQGGFEAFF.

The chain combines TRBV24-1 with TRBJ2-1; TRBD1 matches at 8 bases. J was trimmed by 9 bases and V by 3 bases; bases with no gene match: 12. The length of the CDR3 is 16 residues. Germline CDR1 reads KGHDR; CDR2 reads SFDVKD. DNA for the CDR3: TGTGCCACCAGTGATAAGACAGGGGAGTTTGTGGGTGAGCAGTTCTTC. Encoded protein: CATSDKTGEFVGEQFF.

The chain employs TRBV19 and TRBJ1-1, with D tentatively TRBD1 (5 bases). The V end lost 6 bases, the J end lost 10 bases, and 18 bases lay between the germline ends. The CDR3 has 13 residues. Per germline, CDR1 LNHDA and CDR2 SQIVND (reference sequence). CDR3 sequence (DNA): TGTGCCAGTAGAGACGATGGGACTGACGGAGCTTTCTTT. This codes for CASRDDGTDGAFF. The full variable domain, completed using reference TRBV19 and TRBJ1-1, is DGGITQSPKYLFRKEGQNVTLSCEQNLNHDAMYWYRQDPGQGLRLIYYSQIVNDFQKGDIAEGYSVSREKKESFPLTVTSAQKNPTAFYLCASRDDGTDGAFFGQGTRLTVV.

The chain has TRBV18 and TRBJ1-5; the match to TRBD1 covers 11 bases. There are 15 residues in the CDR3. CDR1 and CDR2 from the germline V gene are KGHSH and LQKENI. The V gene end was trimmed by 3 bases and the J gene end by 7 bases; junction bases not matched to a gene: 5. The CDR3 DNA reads TGTGCCAGCTCACCTACGGACAGGGGGCACCAGCCCCAGCATTTT. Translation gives CASSPTDRGHQPQHF.

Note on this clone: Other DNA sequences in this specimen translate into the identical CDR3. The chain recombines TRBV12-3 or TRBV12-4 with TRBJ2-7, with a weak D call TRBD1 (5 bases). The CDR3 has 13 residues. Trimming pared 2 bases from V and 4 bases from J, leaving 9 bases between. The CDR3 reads CASSLQGPYEQYF. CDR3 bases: TGTGCCAGCAGTTTACAGGGTCCGTACGAGCAGTACTTC.